The text below deals with one T cell receptor beta chain. Its antigen remains unknown. The data belong to a study of blood T cells in healthy people across ages. Study-wide findings and caveats: The unsorted PBMCs prevented any conclusive comparison of naive versus antigen-experienced cells. A strong correlation was seen between TCR beta diversity and naive T cell percentage.

Germline V gives CDR1 SGHVS, CDR2 FQNEAQ. The ends lost 5 bases at V and 6 bases at J; junction bases unmatched: 8. The CDR3 runs 16 residues. Sample-barcoded 5' priming and a J-beta primer mix drove a second PCR of roughly 6 to 12 cycles. A template-switch adaptor with 12 random nucleotides tagged each cDNA molecule. Sequencing of every sample gave 3 million or more CDR3-containing paired-end reads. From the 5' RACE reads, TCRdb called clonotypes with MiXCR, one entry per CDR3 protein. The table records about 720,000 distinct CDR3 sequences, 20% to 25% of them present only once. The chain joins TRBV7-8 to TRBJ1-6; 9 bases are a match to TRBD1. This receptor was identified in a man aged 70 or older in good health. The sample comprised blood. CDR3 amino acids: CASSPRTGAGNSPLHF. CDR3 bases: TGTGCCAGCAGCCCGCGGACAGGGGCTGGTAATTCACCCCTCCACTTT.